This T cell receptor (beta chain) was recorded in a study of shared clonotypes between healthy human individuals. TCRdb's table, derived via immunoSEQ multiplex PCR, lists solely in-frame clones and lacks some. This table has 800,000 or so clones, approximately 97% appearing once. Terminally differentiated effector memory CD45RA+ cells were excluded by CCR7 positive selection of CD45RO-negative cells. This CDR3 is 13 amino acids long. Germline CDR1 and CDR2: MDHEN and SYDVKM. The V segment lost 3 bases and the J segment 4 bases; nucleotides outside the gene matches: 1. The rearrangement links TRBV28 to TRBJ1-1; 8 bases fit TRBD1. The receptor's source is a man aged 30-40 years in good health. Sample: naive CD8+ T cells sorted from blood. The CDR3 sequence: CASSFDRGTEAFF. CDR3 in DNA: TGTGCCAGCAGTTTCGACAGGGGCACTGAAGCTTTCTTT.